The 27 T cell receptor beta chains below all came from one sample that was sequenced in a study of CD8 T cells in ankylosing spondylitis. One entry per CDR3 protein results from TCRdb running MiXCR on the 5' RACE reads. The sample carries approximately 43,000 distinct CDR3 sequences, more than 3% recorded once. The sample comprised blood, either unsorted or a sorted T cell fraction (not recorded which). Receptors were obtained from a female donor with ankylosing spondylitis or in good health (not recorded which).

By share of the sample, this clonotype is medium-sized. V usage is TRBV9 and J usage is TRBJ2-1, with TRBD2 matching over 11 bases. The length of the CDR3 is 15 residues. The ends lost 3 bases at V and 4 bases at J; junction bases unmatched: 3. Germline V gene lookup returns CDR1 SGDLS and CDR2 YYNGEE. Here the CDR3 DNA reads TGTGCCAGCAGCGGACTAGCGGGGATATACAATGAGCAGTTCTTC. It is translated as CASSGLAGIYNEQFF.

This clonotype has ten or more counts. The chain recombines TRBV9 with TRBJ2-7; the D is unclear. CDR1 and CDR2 (germline): SGDLS, YYNGEE. This CDR3 has 15 amino acids. Trimming stripped 0 bases from V and 0 bases from J, with 10 bases between. The CDR3 region has the DNA TGTGCCAGCAGCGTAGGTCCCAGTCACTCCTACGAGCAGTACTTC. It translates to CASSVGPSHSYEQYF.

This clonotype showed up many times. The chain couples TRBV9 to TRBJ2-5; D is possibly TRBD2 (6 bases). CDR1 is SGDLS and CDR2 is YYNGEE in the germline V gene. CDR3 length: 13 amino acids. Trimming removed 4 bases at V and 1 base at J, with 8 bases between. The CDR3, as DNA: TGTGCCAGCAGCCGCGGGGCCCAAGAGACCCAGTACTTC. Translation: CASSRGAQETQYF.

In its sample, this clonotype was seen many times. V usage is TRBV9 and J usage is TRBJ1-2; D remains unclear. This CDR3 spans 14 amino acids. Trimming pared 4 bases from V and 4 bases from J, leaving 14 bases between. Germline V lookup: CDR1 SGDLS, CDR2 YYNGEE. The DNA for the CDR3 is TGTGCCAGCAGCCCCGCCGGGCAGCTCTATGGCTACACCTTC. This gives the protein CASSPAGQLYGYTF.

CDR3 sequence reads: CASSPQGDTEAFF. CDR3 bases: TGTGCCAGCAGTCCGCAGGGTGACACTGAAGCTTTCTTT. V gene TRBV9 combines with J gene TRBJ1-1, with D maybe TRBD1 (5 bases). Germline V gene data show CDR1 as SGDLS and CDR2 as YYNGEE. CDR3 length: 13 residues. Trimming stripped 5 bases from V and 3 bases from J, with 11 bases between.

This clonotype came up many times. The chain joins TRBV9 to TRBJ1-6; maybe TRBD1 (5 bases). Trimming took off 0 bases at V and 8 bases at J, with 12 bases between the two ends. Germline CDR1 is SGDLS and CDR2 is YYNGEE. This CDR3 region has 15 residues. The CDR3 bases are TGTGCCAGCAGCGTAGTGTCAGGGTTTGATTCACCCCTCCACTTT. Its protein product is CASSVVSGFDSPLHF. Full variable domain (rest looked up from reference TRBV9 and TRBJ1-6): DSGVTQTPKHLITATGQRVTLRCSPRSGDLSVYWYQQSLDQGLQFLIQYYNGEERAKGNILERFSAQQFPDLHSELNLSSLELGDSALYFCASSVVSGFDSPLHFGNGTRLTVT.

This clonotype was counted many times. The chain uses TRBV9 and TRBJ2-2, with a tentative D call TRBD2 (6 bases). The germline V gene encodes CDR1 SGDLS and CDR2 YYNGEE. The CDR3 length is 17 residues. The V end was cut by 0 bases, the J end by 3 bases, with 15 bases between. CDR3 loop: CASSVGTNSRHTGELFF. CDR3 DNA sequence: TGTGCCAGCAGCGTAGGGACTAACTCACGCCACACCGGGGAGCTGTTTTTT. Complete variable domain (other parts from reference TRBV9 and TRBJ2-2): DSGVTQTPKHLITATGQRVTLRCSPRSGDLSVYWYQQSLDQGLQFLIQYYNGEERAKGNILERFSAQQFPDLHSELNLSSLELGDSALYFCASSVGTNSRHTGELFFGEGSRLTVL.

This clonotype turned up a few times. The chain links TRBV9 to TRBJ2-1; D perhaps matches TRBD1 (6 bases). Germline CDR1 reads SGDLS; CDR2 reads YYNGEE. The length of the CDR3 is 15 residues. V lost 4 bases, J lost 7 bases, and 18 bases lay in between. CDR3 protein: CASSPSAGVGNEQFF. CDR3 DNA: TGTGCCAGCAGCCCCTCTGCAGGGGTAGGAAATGAGCAGTTCTTC.

By share of the sample, this clonotype is medium-sized. This rearrangement joins TRBV9 to TRBJ2-7; D perhaps matches TRBD1 (6 bases). The CDR3 covers 15 residues. Germline-derived CDR1 and CDR2 are SGDLS and YYNGEE. Deletions cut 2 bases from V and 3 bases from J, with 15 bases between. The CDR3 DNA reads as TGTGCCAGCAGCGTGGCGGCAGGGGACATCTACGAGCAGTACTTC. Translation: CASSVAAGDIYEQYF. Filled out from reference TRBV9 and TRBJ2-7, the complete variable domain reads DSGVTQTPKHLITATGQRVTLRCSPRSGDLSVYWYQQSLDQGLQFLIQYYNGEERAKGNILERFSAQQFPDLHSELNLSSLELGDSALYFCASSVAAGDIYEQYFGPGTRLTVT.

This clonotype appeared many times. CDR3 sequence: CASSVDRGPLFDEQYF. The CDR3 DNA sequence: TGTGCCAGCAGCGTTGACAGGGGCCCCCTGTTTGACGAGCAGTACTTC. The rearrangement joins TRBV9 to TRBJ2-7; 8 nucleotides line up with TRBD1. The CDR3 is 16 amino acids. V was pared by 2 bases and J by 5 bases, with 12 bases of the junction left unmatched. Germline assignment: CDR1 SGDLS and CDR2 YYNGEE.

This clonotype was counted ten times or more. The rearrangement links TRBV9 to TRBJ2-5; 12 positions match TRBD2. The CDR3 runs to 17 residues. The germline V gene has CDR1 SGDLS and CDR2 YYNGEE. The J segment lost 3 bases and the V segment lost 0 bases, leaving 6 bases of the junction unmatched. CDR3 loop: CASSVGLAGGPEETQYF. CDR3 in DNA: TGTGCCAGCAGCGTAGGGCTAGCGGGGGGGCCTGAAGAGACCCAGTACTTC.

This clonotype was counted many times. The chain is built from TRBV9 and TRBJ1-2, with 7 bases lining up with TRBD1. The CDR3 is made up of 13 amino acids. The V gene end was trimmed by 4 bases and the J gene end by 8 bases; junction bases not matched to a gene: 8. The germline V gene has CDR1 SGDLS and CDR2 YYNGEE. In DNA, the CDR3 is TGTGCCAGCAGCCAAGACAGGGTTAAGGGCTACACCTTC. Translation: CASSQDRVKGYTF.

The table lists this clonotype with many counts. The chain is built from TRBV9 and TRBJ2-3; D gene ambiguous. Germline loops: CDR1 SGDLS, CDR2 YYNGEE. V gave up 4 bases and J gave up 0 bases, with 12 bases separating them. The CDR3 sequence is 15 residues long. The CDR3 sequence is CASSLQGGSTDTQYF. CDR3 nucleotides: TGTGCCAGCAGCCTCCAAGGCGGAAGCACAGATACGCAGTATTTT.

The genes are TRBV9 and TRBJ2-3, with 13 bases matching TRBD2. The CDR3 is 16 residues long. Germline V gene sequence: CDR1 SGDLS, CDR2 YYNGEE. After removal of 3 bases from V and 5 bases from J, the junction contained 6 bases not matched to a gene. CDR3 loop: CASSEGTSGAGDTQYF. The CDR3 nucleotides are TGTGCCAGCAGCGAGGGGACTAGCGGGGCTGGAGATACGCAGTATTTT.

This clonotype was observed at least ten times. The V call is TRBV9, the J call TRBJ1-4, with D tentatively TRBD1 (5 bases). From germline, CDR1 is SGDLS and CDR2 YYNGEE. The V end lost 0 bases, the J end lost 7 bases, and 16 bases lay between the germline ends. This CDR3 is built from 16 residues. CDR3 in DNA: TGTGCCAGCAGCGTAGGAAGGGGCAGGGAGATTGAAAAACTGTTTTTT. Translating it yields CASSVGRGREIEKLFF.

This clonotype has ten or more counts. The DNA for the CDR3 is TGTGCCAGCAGCGTAGAGAGCCGACGATCACCCCTCCACTTT. Protein sequence: CASSVESRRSPLHF. The V call is TRBV9, the J call TRBJ1-6; D call uncertain. The CDR3 has 14 residues. Per the germline V gene, CDR1 is SGDLS and CDR2 is YYNGEE. With 0 bases removed from V and 10 bases from J, the gap between germline ends came to 11 bases.

This clonotype was counted many times. The V and J genes are TRBV9 and TRBJ2-5; 7 bases are a match to TRBD1. CDR1 and CDR2 (germline): SGDLS, YYNGEE. The CDR3 has 13 residues. Trimming at V came to 3 bases and at J to 3 bases, leaving 2 bases not matched to a gene. DNA of the CDR3: TGTGCCAGCAGCGCCACAGGGGAAGAGACCCAGTACTTC. Its translation is CASSATGEETQYF.

This clonotype was recorded many times. The rearrangement joins TRBV9 to TRBJ2-2; the D is unclear. The CDR3 totals 13 residues. The V and J ends lost 0 bases and 4 bases respectively, with 4 bases between them. Germline-derived CDR1 and CDR2 are SGDLS and YYNGEE. Written as DNA, the CDR3 is TGTGCCAGCAGCGTAGCCCCCACCGGGGAGCTGTTTTTT. It is translated as CASSVAPTGELFF. The full variable domain, rest sourced from reference TRBV9 and TRBJ2-2, is DSGVTQTPKHLITATGQRVTLRCSPRSGDLSVYWYQQSLDQGLQFLIQYYNGEERAKGNILERFSAQQFPDLHSELNLSSLELGDSALYFCASSVAPTGELFFGEGSRLTVL.

This clonotype was observed many times. The chain joins TRBV9 to TRBJ2-1; D call uncertain. CDR1 and CDR2 from the germline V gene are SGDLS and YYNGEE. This CDR3 contains 13 residues. With 3 bases removed from V and 1 base from J, the gap between germline ends came to 5 bases. CDR3 loop: CASSAQSYNEQFF. The CDR3, as DNA: TGTGCCAGCAGCGCCCAGTCCTACAATGAGCAGTTCTTC. Complete variable domain (other parts from reference TRBV9 and TRBJ2-1): DSGVTQTPKHLITATGQRVTLRCSPRSGDLSVYWYQQSLDQGLQFLIQYYNGEERAKGNILERFSAQQFPDLHSELNLSSLELGDSALYFCASSAQSYNEQFFGPGTRLTVL.

In its sample, this clonotype ranks as medium-sized. The genes are TRBV9 and TRBJ2-3; the D gene is possibly TRBD2 (6 bases). CDR3 length equals 15 residues. Germline CDR1 reads SGDLS; CDR2 reads YYNGEE. The V end was cut by 0 bases, the J end by 0 bases, with 8 bases between. The DNA for the CDR3 is TGTGCCAGCAGCGTAGGCGGAGGGAGCACAGATACGCAGTATTTT. Amino acid sequence: CASSVGGGSTDTQYF.

This clonotype was picked up many times. The chain is built from TRBV9 and TRBJ2-7; 7 bases map to TRBD1. Germline CDR1 SGDLS, CDR2 YYNGEE. The CDR3 is made up of 15 amino acids. The J segment lost 2 bases and the V segment lost 0 bases, leaving 5 bases of the junction unmatched. CDR3 sequence (DNA): TGTGCCAGCAGCGTAGAGGACCAGGGGGCCTACGAGCAGTACTTC. Translated: CASSVEDQGAYEQYF.

In this sample, this clonotype turned up many times. This chain links TRBV9 with TRBJ2-3; possibly TRBD2 for D (7 bases). The germline CDR1 and CDR2 sequences are SGDLS and YYNGEE. V lost 3 bases, J lost 5 bases, and 16 bases lay in between. CDR3 length equals 15 residues. This CDR3 reads CASSDSGGLLDTQYF. The CDR3 DNA sequence: TGTGCCAGCAGCGATTCCGGGGGGCTACTAGATACGCAGTATTTT. Together with reference TRBV9 and TRBJ2-3, the CDR3 gives the full variable domain: DSGVTQTPKHLITATGQRVTLRCSPRSGDLSVYWYQQSLDQGLQFLIQYYNGEERAKGNILERFSAQQFPDLHSELNLSSLELGDSALYFCASSDSGGLLDTQYFGPGTRLTVL.

This clonotype was counted many times. CDR3 DNA: TGTGCCAGCAGCGTAGGAGGGACCGGGACAGGGGGCCTGTACCAAGAGACCCAGTACTTC. This encodes CASSVGGTGTGGLYQETQYF. The chain uses TRBV9 and TRBJ2-5; TRBD1 aligns across 12 bases. The CDR3 is made up of 20 amino acids. The germline V gene encodes CDR1 SGDLS and CDR2 YYNGEE. The ends lost 0 bases at V and 0 bases at J; junction bases unmatched: 12. The entire variable domain, with the rest obtained from reference TRBV9 and TRBJ2-5, is as follows: DSGVTQTPKHLITATGQRVTLRCSPRSGDLSVYWYQQSLDQGLQFLIQYYNGEERAKGNILERFSAQQFPDLHSELNLSSLELGDSALYFCASSVGGTGTGGLYQETQYFGPGTRLLVL.

In this sample, this clonotype turned up many times. The chain employs TRBV9 and TRBJ1-6, with TRBD1 matching 8 bases. The J segment lost 7 bases and the V segment lost 5 bases, leaving 5 bases of the junction unmatched. Germline lookup yields CDR1 SGDLS and CDR2 YYNGEE. The CDR3 runs to 14 residues. The CDR3 region is CASRGTGPNSPLHF. CDR3 nucleotide sequence: TGTGCCAGCAGGGGGACAGGTCCGAATTCACCCCTCCACTTT.

Many counts were recorded for this clonotype. The V call is TRBV9, the J call TRBJ1-3; D is undetermined. The V end was cut by 3 bases, the J end by 0 bases, with 16 bases between. Germline-derived CDR1 and CDR2 are SGDLS and YYNGEE. The CDR3 runs to 17 residues. CDR3 protein: CASSAGWAASSGNTIYF. CDR3 DNA sequence: TGTGCCAGCAGCGCCGGGTGGGCAGCGAGCTCTGGAAACACCATATATTTT.

This clonotype has a count of ten or more. The chain has TRBV9 and TRBJ2-5; 8 bases map to TRBD1. J lost 5 bases, V lost 6 bases, and 9 bases had no gene match. Germline V gene data show CDR1 as SGDLS and CDR2 as YYNGEE. The CDR3 sequence is 14 residues long. The CDR3 sequence: CASTRTGLGETQYF. The CDR3 DNA is TGTGCCAGCACCCGGACAGGGTTAGGTGAGACCCAGTACTTC.

This clonotype was counted ten times or more. The genes are TRBV9 and TRBJ1-3; D is undetermined. Per germline, CDR1 SGDLS and CDR2 YYNGEE. This CDR3 is built from 15 residues. V was shortened by 3 bases and J by 0 bases, with 10 bases between the two germline ends. The CDR3 nucleotides are TGTGCCAGCAGCGCGGACCCCCGCTCTGGAAACACCATATATTTT. Translation: CASSADPRSGNTIYF.